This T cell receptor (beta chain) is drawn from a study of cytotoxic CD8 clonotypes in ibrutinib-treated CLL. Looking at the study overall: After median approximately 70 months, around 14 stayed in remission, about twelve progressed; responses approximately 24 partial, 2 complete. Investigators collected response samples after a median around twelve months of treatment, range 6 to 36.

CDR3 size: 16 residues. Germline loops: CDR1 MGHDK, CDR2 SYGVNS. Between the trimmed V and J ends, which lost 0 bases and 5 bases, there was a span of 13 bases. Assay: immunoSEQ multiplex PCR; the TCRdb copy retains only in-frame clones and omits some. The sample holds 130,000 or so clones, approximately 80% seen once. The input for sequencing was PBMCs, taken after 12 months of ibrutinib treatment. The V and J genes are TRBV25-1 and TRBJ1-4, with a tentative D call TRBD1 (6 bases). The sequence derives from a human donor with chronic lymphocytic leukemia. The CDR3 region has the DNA TGTGCCAGCAGTGAATACGAAGGGGGAAGGAATGAAAAACTGTTTTTT. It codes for CASSEYEGGRNEKLFF.